This is a list of T cell receptor beta chains from one sample in a study of blood T cell repertoires in COVID-19. Clones were read by immunoSEQ multiplex PCR, and TCRdb kept only the in-frame ones, dropping some. The sample contains around 85,000 clones, about 89% of which appear only once. The specimen sequenced was PBMCs or T cells enriched from blood (not recorded which). Source of these receptors: a woman aged 45-65 years with acute COVID-19. The CDR3 runs from the conserved cysteine through the conserved F or W. Each record gives: clone size, V gene, J gene, D gene, CDR3 protein, CDR3 DNA. A D gene is named only where the DNA matches it firmly. Some rows have no size entry. The others give once, few or many, or a class for an expanded clone.

abundance: .
v_gene: TRBV27
j_gene: TRBJ1-4
d_gene: .
CDR3aa: CASSLNGGKLFF
CDR3nt: TGTGCCAGCAGTTTAAACGGGGGAAAACTGTTTTTT

abundance: .
v_gene: TRBV18
j_gene: TRBJ1-1
d_gene: .
CDR3aa: CASSPLTQGDNTEAFF
CDR3nt: TGTGCCAGCTCACCATTGACACAGGGTGATAATACTGAAGCTTTCTTT

abundance: .
v_gene: TRBV5-1
j_gene: TRBJ2-7
d_gene: .
CDR3aa: CASSFGVSGHNYEQYF
CDR3nt: TGCGCCAGCAGTTTTGGCGTATCGGGACACAACTACGAGCAGTACTTC

abundance: .
v_gene: TRBV3-1/TRBV3-2
j_gene: TRBJ2-2
d_gene: TRBD1
CDR3aa: CASSQGTGTDTGELFF
CDR3nt: TGTGCCAGCAGCCAAGGGACAGGGACGGACACCGGGGAGCTGTTTTTT

abundance: .
v_gene: TRBV7-9
j_gene: TRBJ2-7
d_gene: .
CDR3aa: CASSSTGLEQYF
CDR3nt: TGTGCCAGCAGCTCTACAGGGCTCGAGCAGTACTTC

abundance: .
v_gene: TRBV12-3/TRBV12-4
j_gene: TRBJ2-1
d_gene: .
CDR3aa: CASSLAYNEQFF
CDR3nt: TGTGCCAGCAGCCTAGCCTACAATGAGCAGTTCTTC

abundance: .
v_gene: TRBV10-3
j_gene: TRBJ2-2
d_gene: .
CDR3aa: CAISESQAMVNTGELFF
CDR3nt: TGTGCCATCAGTGAGTCCCAAGCTATGGTGAACACCGGGGAGCTGTTTTTT

abundance: .
v_gene: TRBV5-1
j_gene: TRBJ1-1
d_gene: .
CDR3aa: CASSVSGIPPNTEAFF
CDR3nt: TGCGCCAGCAGCGTTTCGGGTATTCCCCCTAACACTGAAGCTTTCTTT

abundance: .
v_gene: TRBV5-4
j_gene: TRBJ2-1
d_gene: .
CDR3aa: CASSLPQGNEQFF
CDR3nt: TGTGCCAGCAGCTTGCCCCAGGGCAATGAGCAGTTCTTC

abundance: .
v_gene: TRBV19
j_gene: TRBJ1-2
d_gene: TRBD1
CDR3aa: CASSTGTEGYTF
CDR3nt: TGTGCCAGTAGTACCGGGACAGAGGGCTACACCTTC

abundance: .
v_gene: TRBV2
j_gene: TRBJ1-4
d_gene: .
CDR3aa: CASSPLRGEAEKLFF
CDR3nt: TGTGCCAGCAGTCCTCTACGGGGAGAGGCCGAAAAACTGTTTTTT

abundance: .
v_gene: TRBV12-3/TRBV12-4
j_gene: TRBJ2-1
d_gene: TRBD2
CDR3aa: CASSQTSSGEQFF
CDR3nt: TGTGCCAGCAGTCAGACTAGCTCGGGTGAGCAGTTCTTC

abundance: few
v_gene: TRBV4-1
j_gene: TRBJ2-1
d_gene: TRBD2
CDR3aa: CASSQDEGLAGGLGNEQFF
CDR3nt: TGCGCCAGCAGCCAAGATGAGGGACTAGCGGGAGGGCTAGGGAATGAGCAGTTCTTC

abundance: .
v_gene: TRBV15
j_gene: TRBJ1-1
d_gene: .
CDR3aa: CATSRVDGVSEAFF
CDR3nt: TGTGCCACCAGCAGAGTGGACGGGGTCTCTGAAGCTTTCTTT

abundance: .
v_gene: TRBV2
j_gene: TRBJ1-1
d_gene: .
CDR3aa: CASSLPLEAFF
CDR3nt: TGTGCCAGCAGCCTCCCGTTGGAAGCTTTCTTT

abundance: few
v_gene: TRBV3-1/TRBV3-2
j_gene: TRBJ2-2
d_gene: TRBD1
CDR3aa: CASSQAGQGANTGELFF
CDR3nt: TGTGCCAGCAGCCAAGCGGGACAGGGGGCAAACACCGGGGAGCTGTTTTTT

abundance: .
v_gene: TRBV3-1/TRBV3-2
j_gene: TRBJ1-2
d_gene: .
CDR3aa: CASSQDAGRYGYTF
CDR3nt: TGTGCCAGCAGCCAAGATGCAGGGCGGTATGGCTACACCTTC